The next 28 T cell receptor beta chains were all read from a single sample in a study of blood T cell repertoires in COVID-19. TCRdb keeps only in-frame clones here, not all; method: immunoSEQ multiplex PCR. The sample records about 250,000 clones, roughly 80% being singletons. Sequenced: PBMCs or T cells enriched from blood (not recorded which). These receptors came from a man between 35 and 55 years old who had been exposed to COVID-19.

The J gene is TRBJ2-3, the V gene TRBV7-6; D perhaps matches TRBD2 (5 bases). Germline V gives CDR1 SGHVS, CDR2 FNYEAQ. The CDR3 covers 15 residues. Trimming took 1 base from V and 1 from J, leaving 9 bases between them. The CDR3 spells CASSLGGFGTDTQYF. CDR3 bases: TGTGCCAGCAGCTTAGGAGGGTTCGGCACAGATACGCAGTATTTT.

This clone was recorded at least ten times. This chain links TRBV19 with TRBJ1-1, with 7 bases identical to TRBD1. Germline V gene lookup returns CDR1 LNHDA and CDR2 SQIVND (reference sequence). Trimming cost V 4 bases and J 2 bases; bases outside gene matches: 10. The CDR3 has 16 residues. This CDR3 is CASSKAGDSPNTEAFF. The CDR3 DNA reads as TGTGCCAGTAGTAAAGCCGGGGACAGTCCTAACACTGAAGCTTTCTTT.

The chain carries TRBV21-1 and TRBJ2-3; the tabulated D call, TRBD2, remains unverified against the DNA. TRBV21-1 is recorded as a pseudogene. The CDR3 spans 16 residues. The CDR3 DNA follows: TGTGCCAGCAACAAGGAGGAGGGGCGGGTCACAGATACGCAGTATTTT. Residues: CASNKEEGRVTDTQYF.

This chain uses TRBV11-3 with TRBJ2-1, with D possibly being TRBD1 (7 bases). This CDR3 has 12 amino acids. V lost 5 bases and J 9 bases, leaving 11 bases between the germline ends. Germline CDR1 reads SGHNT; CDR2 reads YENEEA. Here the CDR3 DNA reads TGTGCCAGCAGCCCCCAGGGGGGTGAGCAGTTCTTC. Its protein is CASSPQGGEQFF. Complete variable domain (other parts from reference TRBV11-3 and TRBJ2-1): EAGVVQSPRYKIIEKKQPVAFWCNPISGHNTLYWYLQNLGQGPELLIRYENEEAVDDSQLPKDRFSAERLKGVDSTLKIQPAELGDSAVYLCASSPQGGEQFFGPGTRLTVL.

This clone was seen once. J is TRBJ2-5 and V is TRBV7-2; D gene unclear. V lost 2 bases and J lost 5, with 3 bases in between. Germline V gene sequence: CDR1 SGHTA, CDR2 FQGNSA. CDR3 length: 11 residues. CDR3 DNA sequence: TGTGCCAGCAGCTTATATGAGACCCAGTACTTC. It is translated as CASSLYETQYF.

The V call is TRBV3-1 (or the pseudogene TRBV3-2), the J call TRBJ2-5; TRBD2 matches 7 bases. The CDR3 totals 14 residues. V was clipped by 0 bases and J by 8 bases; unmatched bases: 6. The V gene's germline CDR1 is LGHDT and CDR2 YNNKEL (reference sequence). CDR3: CASSQDRSSGTQYF. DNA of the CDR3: TGTGCCAGCAGCCAAGATCGTTCTAGCGGTACCCAGTACTTC.

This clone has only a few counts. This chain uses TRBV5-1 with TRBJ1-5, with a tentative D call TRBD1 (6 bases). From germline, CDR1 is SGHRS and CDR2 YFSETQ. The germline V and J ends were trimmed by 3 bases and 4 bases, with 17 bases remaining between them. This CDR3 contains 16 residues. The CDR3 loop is CASSSGPGEGNQPQHF. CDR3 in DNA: TGCGCCAGCAGCTCCGGACCAGGGGAGGGTAATCAGCCCCAGCATTTT. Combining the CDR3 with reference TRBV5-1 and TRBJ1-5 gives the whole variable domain KAGVTQTPRYLIKTRGQQVTLSCSPISGHRSVSWYQQTPGQGLQFLFEYFSETQRNKGNFPGRFSGRQFSNSRSEMNVSTLELGDSALYLCASSSGPGEGNQPQHFGDGTRLSIL.

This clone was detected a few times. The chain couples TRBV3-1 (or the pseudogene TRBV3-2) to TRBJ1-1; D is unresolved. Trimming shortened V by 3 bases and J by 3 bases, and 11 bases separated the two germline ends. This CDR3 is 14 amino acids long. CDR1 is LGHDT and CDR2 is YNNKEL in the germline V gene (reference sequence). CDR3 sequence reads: CASSHGIRDTEAFF. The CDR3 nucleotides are TGTGCCAGCAGCCATGGAATTCGGGACACTGAAGCTTTCTTT.

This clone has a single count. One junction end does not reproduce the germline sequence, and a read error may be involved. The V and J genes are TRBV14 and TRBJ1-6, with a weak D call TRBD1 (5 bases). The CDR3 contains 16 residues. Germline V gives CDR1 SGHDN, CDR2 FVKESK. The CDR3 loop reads CASSQRVRDGRDLSTF. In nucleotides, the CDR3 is TGTGCCAGCAGCCAGCGGGTCCGGGACGGGAGGGATCTATCAACATTT.

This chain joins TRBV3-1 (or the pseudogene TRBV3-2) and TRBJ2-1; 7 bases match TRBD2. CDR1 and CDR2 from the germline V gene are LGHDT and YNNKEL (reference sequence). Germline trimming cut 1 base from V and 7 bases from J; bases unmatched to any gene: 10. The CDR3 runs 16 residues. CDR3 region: CASSQGWSSGRNEQFF. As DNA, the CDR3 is TGTGCCAGCAGCCAAGGATGGTCTAGCGGTAGGAATGAGCAGTTCTTC.

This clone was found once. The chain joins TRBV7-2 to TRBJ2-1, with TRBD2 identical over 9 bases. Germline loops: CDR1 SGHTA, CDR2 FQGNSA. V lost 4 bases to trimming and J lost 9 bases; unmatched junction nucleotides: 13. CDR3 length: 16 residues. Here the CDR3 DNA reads TGTGCCAGCAGCTCATACGGGTTGAGCGGGAGGTCTGAGCAGTTCTTC. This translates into CASSSYGLSGRSEQFF.

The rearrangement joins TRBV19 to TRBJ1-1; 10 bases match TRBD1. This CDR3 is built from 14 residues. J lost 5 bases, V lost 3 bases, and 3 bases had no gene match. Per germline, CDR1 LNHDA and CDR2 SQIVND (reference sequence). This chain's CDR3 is CASSIGTGVTEAFF. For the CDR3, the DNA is TGTGCCAGTAGTATTGGGACAGGGGTTACTGAAGCTTTCTTT.

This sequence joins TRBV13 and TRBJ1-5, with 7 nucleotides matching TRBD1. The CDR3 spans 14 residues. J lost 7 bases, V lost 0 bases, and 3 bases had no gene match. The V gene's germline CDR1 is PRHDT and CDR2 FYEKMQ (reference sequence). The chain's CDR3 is CASSLGQGIQPQHF. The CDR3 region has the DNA TGTGCCAGCAGCTTAGGACAGGGGATCCAGCCCCAGCATTTT.

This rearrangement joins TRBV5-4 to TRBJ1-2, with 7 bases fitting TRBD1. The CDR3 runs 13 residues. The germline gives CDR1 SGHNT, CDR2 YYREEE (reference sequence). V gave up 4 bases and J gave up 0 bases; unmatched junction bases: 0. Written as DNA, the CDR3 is TGTGCCAGCAGCGGGACAGCTAACTATGGCTACACCTTC. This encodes CASSGTANYGYTF.

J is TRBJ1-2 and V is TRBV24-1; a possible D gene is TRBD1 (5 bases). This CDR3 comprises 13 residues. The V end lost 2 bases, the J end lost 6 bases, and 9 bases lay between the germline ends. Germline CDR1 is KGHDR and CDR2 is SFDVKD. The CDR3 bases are TGTGCCACCAGTGATTCGACAGTCGATGGCTACACCTTC. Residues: CATSDSTVDGYTF.

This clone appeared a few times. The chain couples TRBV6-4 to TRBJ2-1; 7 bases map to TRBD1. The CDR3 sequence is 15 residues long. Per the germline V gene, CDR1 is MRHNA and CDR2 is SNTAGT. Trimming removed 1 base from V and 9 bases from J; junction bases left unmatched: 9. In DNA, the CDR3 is TGTGCCAGCAGTGACTTAAAAGGACAGGTTAGTGAGCAGTTCTTC. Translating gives CASSDLKGQVSEQFF.

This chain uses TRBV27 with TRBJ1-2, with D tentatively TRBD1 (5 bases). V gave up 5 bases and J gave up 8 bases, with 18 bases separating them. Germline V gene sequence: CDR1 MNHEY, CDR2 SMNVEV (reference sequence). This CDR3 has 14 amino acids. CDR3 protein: CASSQFWQGGGYTF. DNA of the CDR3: TGTGCCAGCAGTCAGTTCTGGCAGGGCGGCGGCTACACCTTC.

Here the CDR3 DNA reads TGTGCCAGCAGTCCCCGAGGCTTGGCCTACGAGCAGTACTTC. Its translation is CASSPRGLAYEQYF. The chain carries TRBV27 and TRBJ2-7; D gene ambiguous. CDR1 and CDR2 (germline): MNHEY, SMNVEV (reference sequence). This CDR3 contains 14 residues. V was pared by 5 bases and J by 2 bases, with 13 bases between.

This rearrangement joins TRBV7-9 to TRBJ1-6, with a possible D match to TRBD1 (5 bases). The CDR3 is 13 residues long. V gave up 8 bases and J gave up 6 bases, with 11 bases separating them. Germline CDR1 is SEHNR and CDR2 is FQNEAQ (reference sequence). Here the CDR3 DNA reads TGTGCCAGCCGACAGAACCTTAATTCACCCCTCCACTTT. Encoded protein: CASRQNLNSPLHF.

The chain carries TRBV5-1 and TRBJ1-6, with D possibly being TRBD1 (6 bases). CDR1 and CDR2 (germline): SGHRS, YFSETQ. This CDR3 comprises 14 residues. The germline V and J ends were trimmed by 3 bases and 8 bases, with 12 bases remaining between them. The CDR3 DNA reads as TGCGCCAGCAGCTCAGGGGAGAGGGATTCACCCCTCCACTTT. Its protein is CASSSGERDSPLHF.

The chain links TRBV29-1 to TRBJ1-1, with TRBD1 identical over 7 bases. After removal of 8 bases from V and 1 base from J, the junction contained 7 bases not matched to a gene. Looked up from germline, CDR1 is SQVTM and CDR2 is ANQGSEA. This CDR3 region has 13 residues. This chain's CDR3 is CSSKTGPNTEAFF. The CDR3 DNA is TGCAGCTCCAAGACAGGGCCGAACACTGAAGCTTTCTTT.

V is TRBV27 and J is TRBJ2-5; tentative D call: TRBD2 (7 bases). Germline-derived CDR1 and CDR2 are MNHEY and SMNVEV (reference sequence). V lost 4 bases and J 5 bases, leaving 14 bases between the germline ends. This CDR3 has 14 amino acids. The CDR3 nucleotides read TGTGCCAGCAGTTCCGGGGGGCCGGGGGAGACCCAGTACTTC. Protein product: CASSSGGPGETQYF.

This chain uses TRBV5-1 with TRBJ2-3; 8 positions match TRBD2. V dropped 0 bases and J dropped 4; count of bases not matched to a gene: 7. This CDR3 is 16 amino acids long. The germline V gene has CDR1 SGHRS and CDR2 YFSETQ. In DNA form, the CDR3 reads TGCGCCAGCAGCTTGGAAGGGTTGCGGGAGGCAGATACGCAGTATTTT. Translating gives CASSLEGLREADTQYF.

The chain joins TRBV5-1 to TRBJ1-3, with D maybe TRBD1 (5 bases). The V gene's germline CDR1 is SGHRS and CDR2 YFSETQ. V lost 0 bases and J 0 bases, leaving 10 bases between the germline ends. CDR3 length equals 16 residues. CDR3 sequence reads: CASSLEGTTSGNTIYF. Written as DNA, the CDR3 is TGCGCCAGCAGCTTGGAAGGGACTACCTCTGGAAACACCATATATTTT. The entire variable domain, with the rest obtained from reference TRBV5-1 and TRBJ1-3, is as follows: KAGVTQTPRYLIKTRGQQVTLSCSPISGHRSVSWYQQTPGQGLQFLFEYFSETQRNKGNFPGRFSGRQFSNSRSEMNVSTLELGDSALYLCASSLEGTTSGNTIYFGEGSWLTVV.

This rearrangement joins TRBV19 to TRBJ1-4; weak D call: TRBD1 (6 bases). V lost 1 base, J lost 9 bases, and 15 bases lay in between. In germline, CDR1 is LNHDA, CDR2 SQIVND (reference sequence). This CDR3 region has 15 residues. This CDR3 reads CASSIAGDGRKKLFF. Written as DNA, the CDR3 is TGTGCCAGTAGTATAGCAGGGGACGGTCGGAAAAAACTGTTTTTT. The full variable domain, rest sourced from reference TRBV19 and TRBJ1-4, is DGGITQSPKYLFRKEGQNVTLSCEQNLNHDAMYWYRQDPGQGLRLIYYSQIVNDFQKGDIAEGYSVSREKKESFPLTVTSAQKNPTAFYLCASSIAGDGRKKLFFGSGTQLSVL.

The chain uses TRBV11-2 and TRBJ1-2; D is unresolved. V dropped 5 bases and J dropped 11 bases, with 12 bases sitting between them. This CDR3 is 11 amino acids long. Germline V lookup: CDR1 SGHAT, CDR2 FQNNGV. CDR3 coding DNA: TGTGCCAGCAGCCTCTCACGGACTTACACCTTC. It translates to CASSLSRTYTF.

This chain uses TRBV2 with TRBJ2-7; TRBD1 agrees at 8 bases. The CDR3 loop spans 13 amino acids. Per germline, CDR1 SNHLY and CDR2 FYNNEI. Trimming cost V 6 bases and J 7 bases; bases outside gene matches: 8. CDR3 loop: CASRTGGSGEQYF. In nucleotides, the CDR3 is TGTGCCAGCAGAACAGGGGGGTCGGGGGAGCAGTACTTC. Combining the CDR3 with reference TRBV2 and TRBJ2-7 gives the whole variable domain EPEVTQTPSHQVTQMGQEVILRCVPISNHLYFYWYRQILGQKVEFLVSFYNNEISEKSEIFDDQFSVERPDGSNFTLKIRSTKLEDSAMYFCASRTGGSGEQYFGPGTRLTVT.

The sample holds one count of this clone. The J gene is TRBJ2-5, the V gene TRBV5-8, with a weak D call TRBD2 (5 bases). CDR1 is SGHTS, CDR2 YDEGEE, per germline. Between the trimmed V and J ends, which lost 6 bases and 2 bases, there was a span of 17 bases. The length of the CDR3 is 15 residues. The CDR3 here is CASKNSGVNQETQYF. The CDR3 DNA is TGTGCCAGCAAAAATTCCGGGGTCAATCAAGAGACCCAGTACTTC. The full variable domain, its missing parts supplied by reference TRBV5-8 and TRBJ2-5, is EAGVTQSPTHLIKTRGQQATLRCSPISGHTSVYWYQQALGLGLQFLLWYDEGEERNRGNFPPRFSGRQFPNYSSELNVNALELEDSALYLCASKNSGVNQETQYFGPGTRLLVL.